This TCR beta chain was captured in a study of PD-1 blockade in classical Hodgkin lymphoma. After autologous stem cell transplantation all patients relapsed, and prior brentuximab vedotin exposure differed between cohorts. Best responses fell into complete response, partial response or progressive disease. Assay used: immunoSEQ multiplex PCR; TCRdb lists only in-frame clones, some missing. Seen here are around 6,700 clones, 60% to 85% observed once, and the top ten hold around three fifths. There are 13 residues in the CDR3. In germline, CDR1 is SGHDT, CDR2 YYEEEE. Trimming took off 2 bases at V and 5 bases at J, with 10 bases between the two ends.

The chain couples TRBV5-6 to TRBJ1-1; tentative D call: TRBD1 (5 bases). The sample consisted of peripheral blood mononuclear cells (PBMCs), taken at baseline. The source is a human donor with classical Hodgkin lymphoma. The CDR3 DNA follows: TGTGCCAGCAGCTTCGGGGGGGTTACTGAAGCTTTCTTT. Translated: CASSFGGVTEAFF. The entire variable domain, with the rest obtained from reference TRBV5-6 and TRBJ1-1, is as follows: DAGVTQSPTHLIKTRGQQVTLRCSPKSGHDTVSWYQQALGQGPQFIFQYYEEEERQRGNFPDRFSGHQFPNYSSELNVNALLLGDSALYLCASSFGGVTEAFFGQGTRLTVV.